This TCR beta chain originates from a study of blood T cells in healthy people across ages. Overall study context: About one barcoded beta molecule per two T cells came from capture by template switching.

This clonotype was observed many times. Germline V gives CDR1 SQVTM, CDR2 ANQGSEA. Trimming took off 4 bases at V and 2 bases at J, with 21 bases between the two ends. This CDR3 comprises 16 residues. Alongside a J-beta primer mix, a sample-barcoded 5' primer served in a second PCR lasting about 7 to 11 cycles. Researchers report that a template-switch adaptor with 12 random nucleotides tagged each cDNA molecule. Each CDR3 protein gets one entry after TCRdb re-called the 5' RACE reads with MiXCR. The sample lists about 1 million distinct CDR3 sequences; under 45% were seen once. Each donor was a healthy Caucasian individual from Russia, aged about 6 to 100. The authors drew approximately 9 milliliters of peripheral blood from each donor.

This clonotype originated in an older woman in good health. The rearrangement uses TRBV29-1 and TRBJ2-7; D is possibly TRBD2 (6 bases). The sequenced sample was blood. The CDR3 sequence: CSVVGQGMRRAYEQYF. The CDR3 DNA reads TGCAGCGTTGTGGGTCAGGGTATGAGGAGGGCCTACGAGCAGTACTTC.